The present entry profiles one T cell receptor (beta chain) with its context. This clonotype was picked up a small number of times. Its cognate antigen has yet to be identified. Base-call qualities are not available, and no considerably larger clone is one nucleotide away. This entry belongs to a study of T cell repertoires in cytomegalovirus infection (dated by TCRdb to the late 2010s). Some background on the complete study: Peptide stimulations targeted recently identified HLA-C-restricted CMV epitopes, whose presentation resists viral immunomodulation, together with well-studied HLA-B-restricted epitopes. The HLA type of each donor mattered for the analysis, because public TCR beta signatures pointed to carriage of CMV infection along with the matching HLA type. The paper's findings and limits, for the study overall: In both this cohort and an independent roughly 350-donor cohort, the cumulative frequency of public TCR beta family members distinguished carriers of CMV infection plus the relevant HLA type. In the ex vivo response, HLA-C-restricted CMV-specific TCR beta clonotypes were dominant, and in two of eight donors the single most frequent clonotype came from this HLA-C-restricted group.

Taken from the germline V gene, the CDR1 and CDR2 loops are SGHDN and FVKESK. V drops 0 bases and J drops 3 bases, leaving 12 bases in between. The CDR3, cysteine through valine, is 15 amino acids long. Kept here is only the CDR3 DNA, which spans 45 bases and is read in frame from base 1. The listed sequencing device is Illumina HiSeq 1500. The public reads were quality trimmed at Q25 with fastp and then assembled into clones with MiXCR by TCRdb, keeping productive beta chains. One record per CDR3 amino acid sequence lists the most common genes and DNA. For this sample there are about 890,000 distinct CDR3 sequences; 25% to 40% appear just once. The ten largest clones capture about an eighth of the sample. The treatment or condition label on this specimen signifies: in vitro stimulation with specific CMV peptide epitopes to enrich CMV-specific T cells.

The TCR was taken from a human donor in good health (CMV status not recorded). Some clones in this sample may be carry-over from other donors' samples. This receptor chain uses TRBV14 and TRBJ2-7; a weak D assignment points to TRBD2 (5 bases agree). Sequences were derived from cultured CD8+ T cells from PBMCs, sampled from culture after CMV antigen stimulation. The sequenced DNA is TGTGCCAGCAGCCAAGAACAGACTACCCTCTACGAGCAGTACGTC. This sequence encodes CASSQEQTTLYEQYV.